The 28 T cell receptor beta chains below were found in one sample sequenced in a study of long-term antiretroviral therapy in people with HIV. They ran version v3.0 of the immunoSEQ assay at survey level. Sequenced by immunoSEQ multiplex PCR; TCRdb stores in-frame clones only, minus some. Of tens of thousands of clones in the sample, about 89% are singletons; the top ten hold 4% to 5.5%. The material was unsorted PBMCs, obtained 0.1 years before starting antiretroviral therapy. The receptor source for this set is a woman in her forties or fifties with HIV.

The rearrangement links TRBV13 to TRBJ1-1; 12 bases line up with TRBD1. This CDR3 has 17 residues. Germline values: CDR1 PRHDT, CDR2 FYEKMQ (reference sequence). V shed 1 base, J shed 0 bases, and the junction held 3 bases outside the gene matches. The CDR3 here is CASSLAGTGGMNTEAFF. Here the CDR3 DNA reads TGTGCCAGCAGCTTAGCTGGGACAGGGGGCATGAACACTGAAGCTTTCTTT. Based on the CDR3 plus reference TRBV13 and TRBJ1-1, the full variable domain is AAGVIQSPRHLIKEKRETATLKCYPIPRHDTVYWYQQGPGQDPQFLISFYEKMQSDKGSIPDRFSAQQFSDYHSELNMSSLELGDSALYFCASSLAGTGGMNTEAFFGQGTRLTVV.

This clone appeared once. The chain joins TRBV30 to TRBJ2-5, with D perhaps assigned TRBD1 or TRBD2 (5 bases each). Germline V gene sequence: CDR1 GTSNPN, CDR2 SVGIG (reference sequence). The V gene lost 3 bases and the J gene lost 1 base, with 9 bases spanning the gap. This CDR3 has 13 residues. The CDR3: CAWRRGPQETQYF. The CDR3 nucleotides are TGTGCCTGGAGGAGGGGACCCCAAGAGACCCAGTACTTC.

The V and J genes are TRBV6-6 and TRBJ1-4, with a tentative D call TRBD1 (5 bases). V shed 6 bases and J shed 0 bases, with 11 bases lying between them. The length of the CDR3 is 15 residues. Germline-derived CDR1 and CDR2 are MNHNY and SVGAGI (reference sequence). The CDR3 sequence is CASRRDSATNEKLFF. The DNA for the CDR3 is TGTGCCAGCAGACGTGACAGTGCAACTAATGAAAAACTGTTTTTT.

The gene calls are TRBV9 and TRBJ1-1; D gene uncertain. V was clipped by 3 bases and J by 0 bases, with 9 bases between them. The CDR3 is 14 amino acids. Germline V gene lookup returns CDR1 SGDLS and CDR2 YYNGEE. The CDR3 spells CASSAQVMNTEAFF. In DNA form, the CDR3 reads TGTGCCAGCAGCGCTCAGGTCATGAACACTGAAGCTTTCTTT.

This chain uses TRBV19 with TRBJ1-4; a weak D match, TRBD1 (5 bases). This CDR3 spans 14 amino acids. V was pared by 3 bases and J by 7 bases, with 12 bases between. Germline CDR1 reads LNHDA; CDR2 reads SQIVND (reference sequence). The CDR3 sequence is CASSIQGGSEKLFF. For the CDR3, the DNA is TGTGCCAGTAGTATTCAGGGAGGCAGTGAAAAACTGTTTTTT.

The V and J genes are TRBV29-1 and TRBJ1-1; D may be TRBD1 (6 bases). The germline V gene encodes CDR1 SQVTM and CDR2 ANQGSEA. The V gene lost 4 bases and the J gene lost 4 bases, with 13 bases spanning the gap. This CDR3 has 13 residues. This CDR3 is CSVVRGALTEAFF. CDR3 coding DNA: TGCAGCGTTGTCCGGGGGGCCCTCACTGAAGCTTTCTTT. Using reference TRBV29-1 and TRBJ1-1 for the parts outside the CDR3, the full variable domain is SAVISQKPSRDICQRGTSLTIQCQVDSQVTMMFWYRQQPGQSLTLIATANQGSEATYESGFVIDKFPISRPNLTFSTLTVSNMSPEDSSIYLCSVVRGALTEAFFGQGTRLTVV.

The V gene is TRBV9, the J gene TRBJ1-2; the D gene is possibly TRBD1 (6 bases). Deletions cut 4 bases from V and 0 bases from J, with 10 bases between. Germline V gene sequence: CDR1 SGDLS, CDR2 YYNGEE. The CDR3 sequence is 14 residues long. The CDR3 protein is CASSTGQPNYGYTF. DNA of the CDR3: TGTGCCAGCAGCACAGGACAGCCTAACTATGGCTACACCTTC.

The rearrangement links TRBV7-2 to TRBJ1-2, with no clear D. CDR1 is SGHTA and CDR2 is FQGNSA in the germline V gene. CDR3 size: 12 residues. With 1 base removed from V and 5 bases from J, the gap between germline ends came to 5 bases. The CDR3 sequence is CASSLEQYGYTF. CDR3 coding DNA: TGTGCCAGCAGCTTAGAACAGTATGGCTACACCTTC.

For the CDR3, the DNA is TGTGCCAGCAGCCGACAGGGGATTGGGGCCTACGAGCAGTACTTC. This codes for CASSRQGIGAYEQYF. The chain has TRBV13 and TRBJ2-7; TRBD1 matches at 8 bases. CDR1 and CDR2 from the germline V gene are PRHDT and FYEKMQ (reference sequence). The CDR3 has 15 amino acids. Trimming at V came to 5 bases and at J to 2 bases, leaving 8 bases not matched to a gene.

This clone has a single count. The chain carries TRBV29-1 and TRBJ2-1; maybe TRBD1 (6 bases). V gave up 4 bases and J gave up 8 bases, with 12 bases separating them. The germline V gene encodes CDR1 SQVTM and CDR2 ANQGSEA. The CDR3 contains 12 residues. The CDR3 spells CSVGGQSHEQFF. The CDR3 nucleotides read TGCAGCGTTGGGGGGCAGAGTCATGAGCAGTTCTTC.

This chain connects TRBV30 to TRBJ1-1; TRBD1 agrees at 7 bases. The CDR3 extends over 14 amino acids. From germline, CDR1 is GTSNPN and CDR2 SVGIG (reference sequence). Trimming at V came to 0 bases and at J to 7 bases, leaving 8 bases not matched to a gene. This CDR3 is CAWSVGGRGDEAFF. CDR3 nucleotide sequence: TGTGCCTGGAGTGTAGGCGGCAGGGGGGATGAAGCTTTCTTT.

The chain is built from TRBV18 and TRBJ1-1; weak D call: TRBD1 (5 bases). Trimming removed 6 bases from V and 6 bases from J, with 11 bases in between. Germline V lookup: CDR1 KGHSH, CDR2 LQKENI. This CDR3 is built from 12 residues. The DNA of the CDR3 is TGTGCCAGCTCTATCATGACAGCTGAAGCTTTCTTT. This sequence encodes CASSIMTAEAFF.

The rearrangement uses TRBV4-3 and TRBJ1-2, with D possibly matching TRBD1 (5 bases). The CDR3 extends over 14 amino acids. Germline assignment: CDR1 LGHNA and CDR2 YSLEER. V shed 4 bases and J shed 4 bases, with 13 bases lying between them. In nucleotides, the CDR3 is TGCGCCAGCAGCCGTACGACAGATGGCTATGGCTACACCTTC. Residues: CASSRTTDGYGYTF.

The genes are TRBV11-1 and TRBJ2-5; D unclear. This CDR3 spans 17 amino acids. V was cut by 1 base and J by 0 bases, with 15 bases left in between. In germline, CDR1 is SGHAT, CDR2 FQDESV (reference sequence). In DNA, the CDR3 is TGTGCCAGCAGCTTAGGTCTCGGACCATCGGACCAAGAGACCCAGTACTTC. It yields the protein CASSLGLGPSDQETQYF.

The sample holds one count of this clone. This chain joins TRBV7-8 and TRBJ1-1, with D unresolved. V lost 6 bases and J 2 bases, leaving 10 bases between the germline ends. The germline V gene has CDR1 SGHVS and CDR2 FQNEAQ. CDR3 size: 13 residues. As DNA, the CDR3 is TGTGCCAGCAGGGGGAGGAAAAACACTGAAGCTTTCTTT. Amino acid sequence: CASRGRKNTEAFF.

About this clone itself: The same CDR3 is also encoded by other DNA sequences in this sample. The genes are TRBV2 and TRBJ1-1; 7 positions agree with TRBD1. There are 13 residues in the CDR3. Unmatched junction bases numbered 6, after V lost 5 bases and J lost 6 bases. Germline lookup yields CDR1 SNHLY and CDR2 FYNNEI. The CDR3 bases are TGTGCCAGCAGTCATCGGCAGGGGGCTGAAGCTTTCTTT. Translated, it gives CASSHRQGAEAFF.

The V call is TRBV6-5, the J call TRBJ1-1; a weak D match, TRBD1 (5 bases). Germline V gene data show CDR1 as MNHEY and CDR2 as SVGAGI. The ends were cut back, 6 bases at V and 1 base at J, with 12 bases in the middle. The CDR3 runs to 14 residues. CDR3 sequence reads: CASRSRAENTEAFF. The DNA of the CDR3 is TGTGCCAGCAGATCCAGGGCCGAGAACACTGAAGCTTTCTTT.

The V call is TRBV19, the J call TRBJ1-5; TRBD1 matches at 8 bases. Trimming took 6 bases from V and 7 from J; bases not matched to a gene: 11. CDR1 and CDR2 (germline): LNHDA, SQIVND (reference sequence). This CDR3 is built from 15 residues. The CDR3 here is CASSLTGEGRQPQHF. CDR3 nucleotide sequence: TGTGCCAGTAGCCTGACAGGGGAAGGGAGACAGCCCCAGCATTTT.

J is TRBJ1-3 and V is TRBV9; no reliable D call. The CDR3 contains 16 residues. Trimming stripped 0 bases from V and 0 bases from J, with 10 bases between. Per germline, CDR1 SGDLS and CDR2 YYNGEE. Written as DNA, the CDR3 is TGTGCCAGCAGCGTAGGGCAGGCTCACTCTGGAAACACCATATATTTT. Translating gives CASSVGQAHSGNTIYF.

The rearrangement joins TRBV6-6 to TRBJ2-1, with TRBD2 matching 9 bases. The CDR3 loop spans 15 amino acids. V shed 10 bases, J shed 7 bases, and the junction held 14 bases outside the gene matches. CDR1 and CDR2 from the germline V gene are MNHNY and SVGAGI (reference sequence). CDR3 nucleotides: TGTGCCACCGAACTTAGCGGGGGCCGGTTAAATGAGCAGTTCTTC. Translation: CATELSGGRLNEQFF.

This clone was seen only a few times. CDR3 sequence (DNA): TGTGCCAGCAGCCCCCGAGATAGTAACCGCGGCTACACCTTC. Its translation: CASSPRDSNRGYTF. The rearrangement uses TRBV7-6 and TRBJ1-2; D remains unclear. V lost 5 bases, J lost 8 bases, and 18 bases lay in between. From germline, CDR1 is SGHVS and CDR2 FNYEAQ. The CDR3 is 14 amino acids.

The gene calls are TRBV6-6 and TRBJ1-5; D remains ambiguous. The CDR3 loop spans 11 amino acids. From germline, CDR1 is MNHNY and CDR2 SVGAGI (reference sequence). V was clipped by 6 bases and J by 4 bases, with 4 bases between them. CDR3 protein: CASSLNQPQHF. As DNA, the CDR3 is TGTGCCAGCAGCTTAAATCAGCCCCAGCATTTT.

This chain links TRBV6-6 with TRBJ1-5, with a weak D call TRBD1 (5 bases). This CDR3 region has 15 residues. V was pared by 7 bases and J by 4 bases, with 17 bases between. Germline loops: CDR1 MNHNY, CDR2 SVGAGI (reference sequence). The CDR3: CASTTTQGENQPQHF. The CDR3 DNA sequence: TGTGCCAGCACTACCACCCAAGGGGAGAATCAGCCCCAGCATTTT.

This sequence joins TRBV12-2 and TRBJ2-1. TRBV12-2 is given as a pseudogene. This CDR3 region has 14 residues. The CDR3 region has the DNA TGTGCCCAGGTCGGAGGGGGGCATTACAATGAGCAGTTCTTC. Its translation: CAQVGGGHYNEQFF.

The chain joins TRBV5-4 to TRBJ2-3, with D maybe TRBD1 (5 bases). This CDR3 spans 16 amino acids. From germline, CDR1 is SGHNT and CDR2 YYREEE (reference sequence). Trimming took 1 base from V and 0 from J, leaving 12 bases between them. The CDR3 spells CASSLLRRQSTDTQYF. As DNA, the CDR3 is TGTGCCAGCAGCTTGCTTAGAAGACAGAGCACAGATACGCAGTATTTT.

The gene calls are TRBV19 and TRBJ1-1; D is undetermined. CDR3 length equals 14 residues. CDR1 LNHDA and CDR2 SQIVND come from the germline V gene (reference sequence). Trimming removed 4 bases from V and 2 bases from J, with 11 bases in between. The CDR3 here is CASSKVTGNTEAFF. For the CDR3, the DNA is TGTGCCAGTAGTAAAGTAACCGGTAACACTGAAGCTTTCTTT.

The rearrangement joins TRBV9 to TRBJ2-4; D not resolved. Germline lookup yields CDR1 SGDLS and CDR2 YYNGEE. The CDR3 consists of 17 residues. Trimming took off 1 base at V and 0 bases at J, with 14 bases between the two ends. CDR3 sequence: CASSVSPGPLAKNIQYF. The CDR3 DNA is TGTGCCAGCAGCGTATCCCCGGGCCCTCTAGCCAAAAACATTCAGTACTTC.

The CDR3 region is CASSVDPGGQETQYF. CDR3 nucleotides: TGTGCCAGCAGCGTAGATCCGGGGGGCCAAGAGACCCAGTACTTC. This sequence joins TRBV9 and TRBJ2-5; 7 bases map to TRBD2. Germline V gene lookup returns CDR1 SGDLS and CDR2 YYNGEE. V dropped 0 bases and J dropped 1; count of bases not matched to a gene: 3. The CDR3 has 15 amino acids.